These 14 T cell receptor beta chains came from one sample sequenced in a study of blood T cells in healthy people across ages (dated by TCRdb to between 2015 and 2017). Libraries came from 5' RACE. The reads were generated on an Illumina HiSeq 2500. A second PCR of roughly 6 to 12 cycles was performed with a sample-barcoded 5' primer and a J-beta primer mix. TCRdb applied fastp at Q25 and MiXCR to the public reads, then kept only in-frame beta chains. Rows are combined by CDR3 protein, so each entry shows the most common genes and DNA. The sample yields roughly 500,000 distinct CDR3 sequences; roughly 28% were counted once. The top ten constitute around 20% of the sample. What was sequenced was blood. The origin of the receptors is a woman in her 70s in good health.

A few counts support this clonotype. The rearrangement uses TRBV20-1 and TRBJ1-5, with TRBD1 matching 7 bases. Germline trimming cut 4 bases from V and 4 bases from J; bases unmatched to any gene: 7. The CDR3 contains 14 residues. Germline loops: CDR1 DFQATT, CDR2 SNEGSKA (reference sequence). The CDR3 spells CSATAGTVNQPQHF. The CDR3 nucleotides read TGCAGTGCTACCGCAGGGACAGTAAATCAGCCCCAGCATTTT.

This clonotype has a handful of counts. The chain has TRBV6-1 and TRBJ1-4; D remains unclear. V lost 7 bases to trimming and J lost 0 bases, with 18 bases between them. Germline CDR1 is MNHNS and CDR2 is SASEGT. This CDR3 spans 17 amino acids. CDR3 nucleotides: TGTGCCAGCACTCCATGGAGGGTCCCGGCAACTAATGAAAAACTGTTTTTT. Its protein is CASTPWRVPATNEKLFF.

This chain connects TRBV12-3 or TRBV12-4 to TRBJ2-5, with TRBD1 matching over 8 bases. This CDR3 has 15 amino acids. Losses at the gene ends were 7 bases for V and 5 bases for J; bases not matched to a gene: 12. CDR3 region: CASTRTHRGAETQYF. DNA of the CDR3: TGTGCCAGCACGAGAACCCACAGGGGGGCCGAGACCCAGTACTTC.

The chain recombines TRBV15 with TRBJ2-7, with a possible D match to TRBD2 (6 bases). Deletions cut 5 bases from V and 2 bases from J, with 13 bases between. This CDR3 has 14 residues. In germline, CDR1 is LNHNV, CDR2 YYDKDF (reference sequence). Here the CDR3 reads CATSVQTSAYEQYF. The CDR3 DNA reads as TGTGCCACCAGCGTCCAGACTAGTGCCTACGAGCAGTACTTC.

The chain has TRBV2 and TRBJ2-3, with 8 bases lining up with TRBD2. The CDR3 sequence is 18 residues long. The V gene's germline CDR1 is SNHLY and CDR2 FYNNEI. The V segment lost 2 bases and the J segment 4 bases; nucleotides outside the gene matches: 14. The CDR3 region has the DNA TGTGCCAGCAGTGAACTCCGCTGGAGGACTAGCATCGCAGATACGCAGTATTTT. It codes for CASSELRWRTSIADTQYF.

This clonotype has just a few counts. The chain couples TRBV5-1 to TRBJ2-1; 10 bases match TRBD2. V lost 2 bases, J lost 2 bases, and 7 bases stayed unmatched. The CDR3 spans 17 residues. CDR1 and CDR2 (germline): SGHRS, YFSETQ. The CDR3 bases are TGCGCCAGCAGCTTAGCTGCTAGCGGGAGTACCTACAATGAGCAGTTCTTC. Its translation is CASSLAASGSTYNEQFF.

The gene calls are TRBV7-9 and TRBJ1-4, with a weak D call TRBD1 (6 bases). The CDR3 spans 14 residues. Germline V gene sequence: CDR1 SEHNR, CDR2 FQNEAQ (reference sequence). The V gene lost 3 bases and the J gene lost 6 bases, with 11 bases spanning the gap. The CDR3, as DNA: TGTGCCAGCAGCTTTGGGACATGGGATGAAAAACTGTTTTTT. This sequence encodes CASSFGTWDEKLFF.

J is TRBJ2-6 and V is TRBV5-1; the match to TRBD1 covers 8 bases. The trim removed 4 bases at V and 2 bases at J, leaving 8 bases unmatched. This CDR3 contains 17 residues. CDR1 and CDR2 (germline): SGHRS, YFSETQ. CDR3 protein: CASSTRQGRTGANVLTF. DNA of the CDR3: TGCGCCAGCAGCACCCGACAGGGGCGGACTGGGGCCAACGTCCTGACTTTC.

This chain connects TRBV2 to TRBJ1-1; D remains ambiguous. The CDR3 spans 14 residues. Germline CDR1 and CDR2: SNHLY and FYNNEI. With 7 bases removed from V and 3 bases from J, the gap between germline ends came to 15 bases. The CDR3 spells CASTDQADYTEAFF. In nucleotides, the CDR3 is TGTGCCAGCACCGACCAGGCCGACTACACTGAAGCTTTCTTT.

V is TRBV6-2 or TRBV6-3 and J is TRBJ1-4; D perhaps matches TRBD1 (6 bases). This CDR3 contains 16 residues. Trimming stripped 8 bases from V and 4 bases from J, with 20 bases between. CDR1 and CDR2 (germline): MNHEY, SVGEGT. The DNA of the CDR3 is TGTGCCAGCGCATCAAACCGACAGGCGATTAATGAAAAACTGTTTTTT. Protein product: CASASNRQAINEKLFF.

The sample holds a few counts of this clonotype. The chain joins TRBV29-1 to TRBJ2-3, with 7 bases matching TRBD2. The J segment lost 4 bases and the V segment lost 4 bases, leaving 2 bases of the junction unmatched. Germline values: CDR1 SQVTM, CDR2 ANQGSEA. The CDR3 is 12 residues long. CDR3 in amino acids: CSVAGGPDTQYF. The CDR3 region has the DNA TGCAGCGTTGCGGGGGGTCCAGATACGCAGTATTTT.

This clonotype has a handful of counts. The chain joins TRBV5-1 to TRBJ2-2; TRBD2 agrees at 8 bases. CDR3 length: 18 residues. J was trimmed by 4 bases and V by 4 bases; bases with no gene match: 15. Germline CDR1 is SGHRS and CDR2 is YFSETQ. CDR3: CASSPDYNGGAATGELFF. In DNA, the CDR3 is TGCGCCAGCAGCCCGGACTATAACGGGGGGGCTGCCACCGGGGAGCTGTTTTTT.

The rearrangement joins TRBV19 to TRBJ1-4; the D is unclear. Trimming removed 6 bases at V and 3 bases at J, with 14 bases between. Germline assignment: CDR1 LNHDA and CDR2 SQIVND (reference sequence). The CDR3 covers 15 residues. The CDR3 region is CASREGQASNEKLFF. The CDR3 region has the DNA TGTGCCAGTAGAGAAGGGCAGGCATCTAATGAAAAACTGTTTTTT.

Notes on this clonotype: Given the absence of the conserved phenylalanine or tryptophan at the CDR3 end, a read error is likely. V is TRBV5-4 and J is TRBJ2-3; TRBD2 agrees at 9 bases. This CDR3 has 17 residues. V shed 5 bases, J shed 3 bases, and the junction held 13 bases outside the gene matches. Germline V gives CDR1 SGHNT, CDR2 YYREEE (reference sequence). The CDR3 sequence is CASSFYSGGLRTDTQYV. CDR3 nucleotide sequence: TGTGCCAGCAGTTTCTATAGCGGGGGACTTCGGACAGATACGCAGTATGTT.